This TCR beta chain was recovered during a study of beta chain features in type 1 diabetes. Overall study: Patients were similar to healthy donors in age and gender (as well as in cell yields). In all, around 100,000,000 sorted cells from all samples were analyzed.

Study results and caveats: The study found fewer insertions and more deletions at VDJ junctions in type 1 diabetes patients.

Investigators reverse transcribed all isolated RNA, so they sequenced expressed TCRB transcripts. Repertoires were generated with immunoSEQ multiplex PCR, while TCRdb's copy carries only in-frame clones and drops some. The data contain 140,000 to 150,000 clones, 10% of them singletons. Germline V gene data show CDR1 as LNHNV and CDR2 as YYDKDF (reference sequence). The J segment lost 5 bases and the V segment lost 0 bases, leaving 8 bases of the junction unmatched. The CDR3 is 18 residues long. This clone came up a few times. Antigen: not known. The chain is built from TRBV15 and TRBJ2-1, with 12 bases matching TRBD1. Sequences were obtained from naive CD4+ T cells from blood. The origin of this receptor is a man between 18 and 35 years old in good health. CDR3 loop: CATSRDRGGTGGHNEQFF. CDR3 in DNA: TGTGCCACCAGCAGAGATAGGGGGGGGACAGGGGGCCACAATGAGCAGTTCTTC.